This T cell receptor beta chain originates from a study of shared clonotypes between healthy human individuals. Background on the study: Participating donors consisted of two women and a few men aged 18 to 49. Study outcomes and limitations: The study generally estimated greater richness for naive than memory subsets.

The ends lost 4 bases at V and 6 bases at J; junction bases unmatched: 2. Per the germline V gene, CDR1 is SGHDT and CDR2 is YYEEEE. The CDR3 loop spans 14 amino acids. About this clone itself: Its antigen is unknown. This CDR3 is also generated by other DNA sequences in the sample.

Method: immunoSEQ multiplex PCR; TCRdb's copy keeps in-frame clones and lacks some. This table holds about 2 million clones, about 94% found once. Selected positively for CCR7 and CD45RO-negative, naive CD8 cells excluded terminally differentiated effector memory CD45RA+ cells. The sequenced sample was naive CD8+ T cells sorted from blood. The chain uses TRBV5-6 and TRBJ1-4; TRBD1 agrees at 11 bases. The clonotype originates from a man between 18 and 35 years old in good health. The CDR3 spells CASSLGQGDEKLFF. DNA for the CDR3: TGTGCCAGCAGCCTGGGACAGGGGGATGAAAAACTGTTTTTT.